The clone carrying this T cell receptor beta chain has just a few counts. The treatment denotes: around 19 received Ad26.COV2.S at low or high dose, single or two shots; about five received placebo; per-sample allocation not given. All samples were drawn on day 63, counting from the first vaccine or placebo injection. The sample is drawn from a study of Ad26.COV2.S vaccination and SARS-CoV-2 variants. Clones were sequenced by immunoSEQ multiplex PCR, and TCRdb holds only the in-frame ones, with some missing. Of 300,000 to 350,000 clones detected, 85% appear once; the ten largest clones hold 2.1%. The junction had 14 bases not matched to a gene; V was cut back by 3 bases and J by 4 bases. The CDR3 spans 17 residues. Germline CDR1 reads MNHEY; CDR2 reads SMNVEV (reference sequence).

The sequenced sample was peripheral blood, obtained in a trial of Ad26.COV2.S vaccine versus placebo. The chain recombines TRBV27 with TRBJ2-7, with 8 bases fitting TRBD1. The clonotype was recovered from a person aged 18 to 59 who received the Ad26.COV2.S COVID-19 vaccine or a placebo. This chain's CDR3 is CASSLAMPDREAYEQYF. CDR3 nucleotides: TGTGCCAGCAGTTTGGCTATGCCGGACAGGGAAGCGTACGAGCAGTACTTC.